A few counts support the clone carrying this T cell receptor (beta chain). The target antigen is unknown. Amplification used 60 Vbeta primers and 13 Jbeta primers. The table came from immunoSEQ multiplex PCR; TCRdb's copy has only in-frame clones and leaves some out. The sample lists fewer than 200,000 clones, 65% to 85% occurring once. J was trimmed by 9 bases and V by 2 bases; bases with no gene match: 7. The CDR3 is made up of 14 amino acids. Germline V gives CDR1 SGHTA, CDR2 FQGNSA. The data were taken from a study of cytomegalovirus exposure and HLA in healthy donors. Across the study: Clustering assigned 81% of the roughly 420 genotyped donors to the Caucasian-associated ancestry cluster.

Overall study results and limits: According to an earlier analysis, most TCR beta V segments yielded productive rearrangements about 90% or about 30% of the time. Analysis was carried out at a later point, and it linked a missense DCLRE1C variant to TCR beta V- and J-gene trimming. Later on, an analysis showed TCR association rates differing by HLA locus, with DRB1 the most and HLA-C the fewest.

The chain carries TRBV7-2 and TRBJ2-7, with 10 bases that match TRBD1. This TCR was sampled from a woman between 45 and 65 years old in good health and CMV-seropositive. Sequenced sample: PBMCs. CDR3 in DNA: TGTGCCAGCAGCTTATCGGACAGGGGGGGGGTGCAGTACTTC. Its translation is CASSLSDRGGVQYF.